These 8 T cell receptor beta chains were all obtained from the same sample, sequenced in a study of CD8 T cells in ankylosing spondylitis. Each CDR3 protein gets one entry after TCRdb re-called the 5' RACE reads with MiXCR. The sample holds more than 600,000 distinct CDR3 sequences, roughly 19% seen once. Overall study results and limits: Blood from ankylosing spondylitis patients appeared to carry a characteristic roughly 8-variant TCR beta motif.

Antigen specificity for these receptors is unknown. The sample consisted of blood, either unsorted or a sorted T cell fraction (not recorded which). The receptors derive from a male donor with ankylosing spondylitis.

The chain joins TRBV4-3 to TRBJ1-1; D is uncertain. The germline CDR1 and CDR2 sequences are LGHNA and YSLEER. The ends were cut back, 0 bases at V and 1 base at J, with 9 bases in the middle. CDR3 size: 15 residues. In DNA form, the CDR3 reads TGCGCCAGCAGCCAAGATAAAGCAGCGAACACTGAAGCTTTCTTT. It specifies CASSQDKAANTEAFF.

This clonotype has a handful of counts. CDR3 DNA: TGCGCCAGCAGCTGGACAGGATGGGGCGAGCAGTACTTC. Translated, it gives CASSWTGWGEQYF. V is TRBV5-1 and J is TRBJ2-7; 7 nucleotides line up with TRBD1. The CDR3 is made up of 13 amino acids. The germline V gene encodes CDR1 SGHRS and CDR2 YFSETQ. V dropped 3 bases and J dropped 6; count of bases not matched to a gene: 6.

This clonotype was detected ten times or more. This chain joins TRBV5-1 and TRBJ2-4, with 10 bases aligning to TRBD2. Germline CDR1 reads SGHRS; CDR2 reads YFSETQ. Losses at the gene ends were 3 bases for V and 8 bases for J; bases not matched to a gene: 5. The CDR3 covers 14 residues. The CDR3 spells CASSSGLAEDIQYF. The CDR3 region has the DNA TGCGCCAGCAGCTCCGGACTAGCGGAAGACATTCAGTACTTC.

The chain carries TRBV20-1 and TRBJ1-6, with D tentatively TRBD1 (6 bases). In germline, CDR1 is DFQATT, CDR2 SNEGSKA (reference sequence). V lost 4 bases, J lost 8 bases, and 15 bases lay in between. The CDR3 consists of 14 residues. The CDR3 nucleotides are TGCAGTGCTACAGGGGAATATGGCGATTCACCCCTCCACTTT. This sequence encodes CSATGEYGDSPLHF.

For the CDR3, the DNA is TGTGCCAGCAGCCCGGGGCCGGAGGCCTACAATGAGCAGTTCTTC. Protein sequence: CASSPGPEAYNEQFF. The chain carries TRBV12-3 or TRBV12-4 and TRBJ2-1; perhaps D is TRBD1 or TRBD2 (5 bases each). V was pared by 6 bases and J by 2 bases, with 14 bases between. The CDR3 sequence is 15 residues long.

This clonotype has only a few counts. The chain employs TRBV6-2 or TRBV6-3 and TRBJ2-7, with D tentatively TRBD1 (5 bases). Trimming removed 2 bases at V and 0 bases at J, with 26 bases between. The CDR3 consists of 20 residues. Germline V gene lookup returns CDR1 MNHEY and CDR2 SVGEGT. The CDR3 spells CASSYDRGDRTKLRSYEQYF. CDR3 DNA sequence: TGTGCCAGCAGTTACGATCGCGGTGACAGAACAAAACTTCGCTCCTACGAGCAGTACTTC.

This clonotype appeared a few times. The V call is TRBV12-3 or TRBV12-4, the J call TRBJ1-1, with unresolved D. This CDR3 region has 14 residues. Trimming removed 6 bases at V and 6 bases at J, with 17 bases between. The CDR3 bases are TGTGCCAGCAGGGATACAGAGCGATGGCCTGAAGCTTTCTTT. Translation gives CASRDTERWPEAFF.

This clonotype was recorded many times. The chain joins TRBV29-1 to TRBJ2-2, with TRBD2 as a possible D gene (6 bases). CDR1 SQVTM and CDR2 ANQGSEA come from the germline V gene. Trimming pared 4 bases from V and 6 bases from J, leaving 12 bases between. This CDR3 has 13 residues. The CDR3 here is CSVVPGTAGELFF. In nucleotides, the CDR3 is TGCAGCGTTGTACCCGGGACTGCCGGGGAGCTGTTTTTT.